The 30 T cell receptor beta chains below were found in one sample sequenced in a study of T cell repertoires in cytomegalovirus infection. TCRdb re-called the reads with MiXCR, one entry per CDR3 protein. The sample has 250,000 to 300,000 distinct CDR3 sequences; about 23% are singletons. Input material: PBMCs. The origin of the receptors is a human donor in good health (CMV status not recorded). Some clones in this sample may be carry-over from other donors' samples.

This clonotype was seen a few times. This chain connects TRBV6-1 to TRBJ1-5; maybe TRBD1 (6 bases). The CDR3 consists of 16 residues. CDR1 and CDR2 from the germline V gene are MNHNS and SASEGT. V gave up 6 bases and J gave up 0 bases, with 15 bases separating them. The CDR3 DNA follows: TGTGCCAGCAGGTTGGGACACGAGGCTAGCAATCAGCCCCAGCATTTT. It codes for CASRLGHEASNQPQHF.

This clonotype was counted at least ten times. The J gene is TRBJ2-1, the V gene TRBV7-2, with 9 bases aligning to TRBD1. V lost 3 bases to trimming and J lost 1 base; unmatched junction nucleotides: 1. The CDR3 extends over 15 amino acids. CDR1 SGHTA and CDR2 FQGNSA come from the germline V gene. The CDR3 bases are TGTGCCAGCAGCTTTGGACAGGGGTCCTACAATGAGCAGTTCTTC. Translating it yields CASSFGQGSYNEQFF.

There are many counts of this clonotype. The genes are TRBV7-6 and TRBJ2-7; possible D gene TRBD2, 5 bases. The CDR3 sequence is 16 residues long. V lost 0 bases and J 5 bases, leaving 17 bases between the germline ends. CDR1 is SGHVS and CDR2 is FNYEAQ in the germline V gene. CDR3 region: CASSLAPPGGSDEQYF. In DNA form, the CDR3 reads TGTGCCAGCAGCTTAGCCCCTCCTGGCGGGTCCGACGAGCAGTACTTC.

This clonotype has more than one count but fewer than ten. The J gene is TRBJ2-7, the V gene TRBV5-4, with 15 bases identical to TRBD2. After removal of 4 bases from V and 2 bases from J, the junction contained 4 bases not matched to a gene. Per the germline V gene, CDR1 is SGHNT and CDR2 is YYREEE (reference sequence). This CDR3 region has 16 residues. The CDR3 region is CASSTGLAGGPYEQYF. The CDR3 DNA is TGTGCCAGCAGCACCGGACTAGCGGGGGGGCCCTACGAGCAGTACTTC.

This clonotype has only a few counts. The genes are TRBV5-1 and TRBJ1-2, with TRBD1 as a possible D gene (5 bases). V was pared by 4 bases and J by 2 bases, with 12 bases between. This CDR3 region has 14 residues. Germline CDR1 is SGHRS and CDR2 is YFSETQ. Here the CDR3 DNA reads TGCGCCAGCAGCCCCGGGGAGGGGAACTATGGCTACACCTTC. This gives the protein CASSPGEGNYGYTF.

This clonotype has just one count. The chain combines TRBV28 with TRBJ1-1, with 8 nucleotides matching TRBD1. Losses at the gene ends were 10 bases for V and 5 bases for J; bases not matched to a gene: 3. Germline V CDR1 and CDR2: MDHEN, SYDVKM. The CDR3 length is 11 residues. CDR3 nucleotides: TGTGCCAACACAGGGGGGACTGAAGCTTTCTTT. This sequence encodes CANTGGTEAFF.

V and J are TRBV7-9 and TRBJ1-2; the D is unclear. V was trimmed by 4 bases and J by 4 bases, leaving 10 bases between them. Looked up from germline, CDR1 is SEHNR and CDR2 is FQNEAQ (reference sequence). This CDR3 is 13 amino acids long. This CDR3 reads CASSSEGSYGYTF. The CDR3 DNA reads TGTGCCAGCAGCTCCGAGGGCAGCTATGGCTACACCTTC.

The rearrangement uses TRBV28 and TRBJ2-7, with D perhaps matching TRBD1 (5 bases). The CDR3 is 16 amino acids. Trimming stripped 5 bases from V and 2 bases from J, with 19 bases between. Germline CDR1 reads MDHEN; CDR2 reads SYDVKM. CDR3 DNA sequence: TGTGCCAGCAGTGAGGTAGACAGAGTAATTACCTACGAGCAGTACTTC. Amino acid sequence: CASSEVDRVITYEQYF.

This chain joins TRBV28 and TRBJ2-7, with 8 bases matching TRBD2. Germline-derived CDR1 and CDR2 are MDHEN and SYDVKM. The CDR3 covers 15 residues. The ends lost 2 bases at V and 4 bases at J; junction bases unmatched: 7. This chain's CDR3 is CASSLLSGSRYEQYF. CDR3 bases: TGTGCCAGCAGTTTACTCAGCGGGAGCAGGTACGAGCAGTACTTC.

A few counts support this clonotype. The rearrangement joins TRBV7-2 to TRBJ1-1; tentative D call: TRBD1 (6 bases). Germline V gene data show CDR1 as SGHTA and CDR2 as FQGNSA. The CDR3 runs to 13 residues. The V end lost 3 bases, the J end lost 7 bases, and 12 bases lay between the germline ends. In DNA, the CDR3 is TGTGCCAGCAGCTTCCGGACAGCGGGTGAAGCTTTCTTT. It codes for CASSFRTAGEAFF. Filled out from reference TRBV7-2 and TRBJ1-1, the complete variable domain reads GAGVSQSPSNKVTEKGKDVELRCDPISGHTALYWYRQSLGQGLEFLIYFQGNSAPDKSGLPSDRFSAERTGGSVSTLTIQRTQQEDSAVYLCASSFRTAGEAFFGQGTRLTVV.

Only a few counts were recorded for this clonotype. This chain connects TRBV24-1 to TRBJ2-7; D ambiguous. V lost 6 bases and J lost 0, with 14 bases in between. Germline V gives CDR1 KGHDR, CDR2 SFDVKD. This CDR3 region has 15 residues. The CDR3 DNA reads TGTGCCACCAGTAACCCTGGGGAAAGCTCCTACGAGCAGTACTTC. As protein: CATSNPGESSYEQYF.

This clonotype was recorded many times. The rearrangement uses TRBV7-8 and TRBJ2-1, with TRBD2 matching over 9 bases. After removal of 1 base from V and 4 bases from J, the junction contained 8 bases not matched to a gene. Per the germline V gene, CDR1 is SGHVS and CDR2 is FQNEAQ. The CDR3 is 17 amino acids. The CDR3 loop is CASSLEGGTSWYNEQFF. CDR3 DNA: TGTGCCAGCAGCTTAGAGGGCGGGACTAGCTGGTACAATGAGCAGTTCTTC.

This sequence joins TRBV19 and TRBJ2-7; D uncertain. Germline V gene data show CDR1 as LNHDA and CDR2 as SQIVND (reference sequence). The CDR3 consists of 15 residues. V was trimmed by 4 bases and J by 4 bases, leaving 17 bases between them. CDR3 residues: CASSTWSRGYYEQYF. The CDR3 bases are TGTGCCAGTAGTACGTGGAGCCGCGGATATTACGAGCAGTACTTC.

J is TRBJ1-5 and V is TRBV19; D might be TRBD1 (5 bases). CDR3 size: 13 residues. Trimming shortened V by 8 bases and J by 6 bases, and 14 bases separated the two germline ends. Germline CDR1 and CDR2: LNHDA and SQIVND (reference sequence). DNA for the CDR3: TGTGCCAGTGGACCGGGACGAGGTCAGCCCCAGCATTTT. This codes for CASGPGRGQPQHF. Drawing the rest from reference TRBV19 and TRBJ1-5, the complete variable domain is DGGITQSPKYLFRKEGQNVTLSCEQNLNHDAMYWYRQDPGQGLRLIYYSQIVNDFQKGDIAEGYSVSREKKESFPLTVTSAQKNPTAFYLCASGPGRGQPQHFGDGTRLSIL.

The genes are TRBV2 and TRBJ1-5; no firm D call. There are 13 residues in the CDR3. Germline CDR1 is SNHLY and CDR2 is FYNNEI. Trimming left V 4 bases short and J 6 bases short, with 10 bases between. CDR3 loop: CASSGRAVQPQHF. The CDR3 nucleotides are TGTGCCAGCAGTGGGAGGGCCGTTCAGCCCCAGCATTTT.

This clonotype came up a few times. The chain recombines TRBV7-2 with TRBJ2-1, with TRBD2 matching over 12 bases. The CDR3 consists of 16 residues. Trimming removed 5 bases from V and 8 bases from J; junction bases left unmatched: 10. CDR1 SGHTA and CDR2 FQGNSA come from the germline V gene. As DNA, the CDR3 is TGTGCCAGCAGCGCACAACTAGCGGGAGGAGTCGATGAGCAGTTCTTC. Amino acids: CASSAQLAGGVDEQFF. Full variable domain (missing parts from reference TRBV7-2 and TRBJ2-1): GAGVSQSPSNKVTEKGKDVELRCDPISGHTALYWYRQSLGQGLEFLIYFQGNSAPDKSGLPSDRFSAERTGGSVSTLTIQRTQQEDSAVYLCASSAQLAGGVDEQFFGPGTRLTVL.

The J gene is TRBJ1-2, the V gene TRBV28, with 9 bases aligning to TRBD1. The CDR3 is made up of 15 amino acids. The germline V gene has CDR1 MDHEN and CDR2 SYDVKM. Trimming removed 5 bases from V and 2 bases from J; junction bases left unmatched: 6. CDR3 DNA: TGTGCCAGCAGTCGCTGGACAGGGGCCAACTATGGCTACACCTTC. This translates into CASSRWTGANYGYTF.

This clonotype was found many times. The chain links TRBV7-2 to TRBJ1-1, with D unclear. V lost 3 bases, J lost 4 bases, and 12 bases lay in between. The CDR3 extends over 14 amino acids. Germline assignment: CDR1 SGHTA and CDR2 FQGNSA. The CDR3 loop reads CASSFQGRGTEAFF. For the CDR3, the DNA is TGTGCCAGCAGCTTCCAAGGACGGGGCACTGAAGCTTTCTTT.

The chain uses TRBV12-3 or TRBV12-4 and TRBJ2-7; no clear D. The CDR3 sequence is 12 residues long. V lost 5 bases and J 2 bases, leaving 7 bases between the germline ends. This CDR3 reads CASSTFAYEQYF. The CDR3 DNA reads TGTGCCAGCAGTACCTTCGCCTACGAGCAGTACTTC.

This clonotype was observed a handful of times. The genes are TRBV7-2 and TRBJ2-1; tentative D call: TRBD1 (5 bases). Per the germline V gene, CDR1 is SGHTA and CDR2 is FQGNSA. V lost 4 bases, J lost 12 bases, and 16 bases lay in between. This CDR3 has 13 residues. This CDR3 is CASSSTDSYGQFF. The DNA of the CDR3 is TGTGCCAGCAGCTCCACCGACAGTTATGGGCAGTTCTTC.

CDR3 sequence: CASSLGIVDSGANVLTF. The CDR3 DNA reads as TGCGCCAGCAGCTTGGGAATCGTGGACTCTGGGGCCAACGTCCTGACTTTC. The V call is TRBV5-1, the J call TRBJ2-6; D unclear. Trimming stripped 0 bases from V and 0 bases from J, with 10 bases between. The CDR3 is made up of 17 amino acids. Germline V gene sequence: CDR1 SGHRS, CDR2 YFSETQ.

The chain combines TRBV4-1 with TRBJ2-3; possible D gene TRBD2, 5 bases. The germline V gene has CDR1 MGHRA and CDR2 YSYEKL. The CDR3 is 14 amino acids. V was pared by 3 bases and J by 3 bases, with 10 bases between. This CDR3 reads CASSQSGTTDTQYF. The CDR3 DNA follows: TGCGCCAGCAGCCAGAGCGGAACTACAGATACGCAGTATTTT.

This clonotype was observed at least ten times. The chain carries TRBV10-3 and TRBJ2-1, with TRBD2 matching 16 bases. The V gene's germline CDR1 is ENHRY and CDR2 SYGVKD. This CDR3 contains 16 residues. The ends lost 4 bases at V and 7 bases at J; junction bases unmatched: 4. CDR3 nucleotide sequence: TGTGCCATCAGTGTAGGGACTAGCGGGAGGGAGAATGAGCAGTTCTTC. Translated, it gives CAISVGTSGRENEQFF.

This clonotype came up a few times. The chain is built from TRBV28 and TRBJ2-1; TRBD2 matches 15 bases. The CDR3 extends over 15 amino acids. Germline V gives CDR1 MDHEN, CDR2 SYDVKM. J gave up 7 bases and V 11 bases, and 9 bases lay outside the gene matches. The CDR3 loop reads CAARTSGRAGNEQFF. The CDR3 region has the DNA TGTGCCGCTAGGACTAGCGGGAGGGCCGGAAATGAGCAGTTCTTC.

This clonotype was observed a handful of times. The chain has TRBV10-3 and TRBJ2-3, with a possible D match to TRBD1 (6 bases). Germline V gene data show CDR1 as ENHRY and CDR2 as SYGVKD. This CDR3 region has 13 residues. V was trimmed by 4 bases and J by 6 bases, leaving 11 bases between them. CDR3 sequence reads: CAISVAQGDTQYF. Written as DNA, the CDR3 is TGTGCCATCAGTGTGGCCCAGGGGGATACGCAGTATTTT.

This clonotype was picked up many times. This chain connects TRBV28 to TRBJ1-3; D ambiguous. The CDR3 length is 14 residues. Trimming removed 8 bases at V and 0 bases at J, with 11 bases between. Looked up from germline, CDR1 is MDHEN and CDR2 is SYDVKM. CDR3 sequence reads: CASHTVASGNTIYF. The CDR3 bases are TGTGCCAGCCATACAGTGGCCTCTGGAAACACCATATATTTT.

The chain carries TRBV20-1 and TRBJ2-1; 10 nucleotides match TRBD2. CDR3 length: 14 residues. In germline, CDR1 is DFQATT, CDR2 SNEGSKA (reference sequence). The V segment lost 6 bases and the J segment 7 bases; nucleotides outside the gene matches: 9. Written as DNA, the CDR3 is TGCAGTGCCCCCAGAAGCGGGAGGGCTAATGAGCAGTTCTTC. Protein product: CSAPRSGRANEQFF.

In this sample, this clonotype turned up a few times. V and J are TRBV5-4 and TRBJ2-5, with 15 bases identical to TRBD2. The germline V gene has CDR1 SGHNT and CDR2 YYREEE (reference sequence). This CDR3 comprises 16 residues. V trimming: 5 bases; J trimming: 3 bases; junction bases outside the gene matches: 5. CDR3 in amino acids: CASSWTSGGVEETQYF. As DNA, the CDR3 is TGTGCCAGCAGTTGGACTAGCGGGGGGGTGGAAGAGACCCAGTACTTC.

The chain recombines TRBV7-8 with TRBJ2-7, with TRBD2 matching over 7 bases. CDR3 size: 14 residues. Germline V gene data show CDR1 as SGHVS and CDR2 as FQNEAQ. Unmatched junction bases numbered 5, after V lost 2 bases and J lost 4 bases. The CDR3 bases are TGTGCCAGCAGCTTACCTGGCGGGAGTTACGAGCAGTACGTC. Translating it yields CASSLPGGSYEQYV.

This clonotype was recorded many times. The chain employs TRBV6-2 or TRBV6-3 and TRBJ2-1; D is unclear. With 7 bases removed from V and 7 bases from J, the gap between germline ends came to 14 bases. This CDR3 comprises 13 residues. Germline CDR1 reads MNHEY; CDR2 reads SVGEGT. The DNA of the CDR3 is TGTGCCAGCAAGGTTGGCGGAAGGAATGAGCAGTTCTTC. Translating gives CASKVGGRNEQFF.